This record covers a single T cell receptor (beta chain). Its antigen is unidentified. Every bit of the isolated RNA underwent reverse transcription, so sequencing read expressed TCRB transcripts. Generated by immunoSEQ multiplex PCR, the TCRdb table keeps only in-frame clones and is missing some. Altogether around 250,000 clones are present, approximately 13% being singletons, with the ten largest covering just under 0.02%. This record comes from a study of beta chain features in type 1 diabetes. General study findings and limits: A moderate, significant TCRB CDR3 shortening appeared in type 1 diabetes across four CD4+ subsets.

In total, each donor contributed a single heparinised blood draw that averaged roughly 100 mL. Sorted populations were all over 98% pure. V was clipped by 2 bases and J by 6 bases, with 11 bases between them. The CDR3 extends over 14 amino acids. The germline gives CDR1 SEHNR, CDR2 FQNEAQ (reference sequence). This TCR came from a man under 40 with type 1 diabetes. The sample was naive CD4+ T cells from blood. The chain carries TRBV7-9 and TRBJ2-1, with D possibly matching TRBD2 (6 bases). The CDR3 DNA follows: TGTGCCAGCAGCTTAACGGGAGAGACCAATGAGCAGTTCTTC. It specifies CASSLTGETNEQFF.